Shown below are 18 T cell receptor beta chains from a single sample sequenced in a study of T cell changes during pregnancy in multiple sclerosis. Libraries were prepared by immunoSEQ multiplex PCR; TCRdb keeps only in-frame clonotypes and omits some of them. The sample has approximately 32,000 clones; approximately 94% are singletons. The input for sequencing was CD4+ T cells from peripheral blood mononuclear cells, taken in the second trimester of pregnancy. Every receptor here comes from a female donor with multiple sclerosis, enrolled in a pregnancy study.

V gene TRBV6-5 combines with J gene TRBJ1-4; 9 nucleotides line up with TRBD1. J was trimmed by 5 bases and V by 7 bases; bases with no gene match: 5. The CDR3 consists of 14 residues. Germline V gene lookup returns CDR1 MNHEY and CDR2 SVGAGI. The CDR3 DNA follows: TGTGCCAGCACCCGGGACAGGGTGAATGAAAAACTGTTTTTT. Translated, it gives CASTRDRVNEKLFF.

This chain links TRBV5-4 with TRBJ2-1; 10 bases agree with TRBD1. The J segment lost 6 bases and the V segment lost 4 bases, leaving 7 bases of the junction unmatched. Looked up from germline, CDR1 is SGHNT and CDR2 is YYREEE (reference sequence). This CDR3 contains 15 residues. The CDR3 protein is CASSLGQGKSNEQFF. The CDR3 nucleotides are TGTGCCAGCAGCCTGGGACAGGGGAAGTCCAATGAGCAGTTCTTC.

The chain has TRBV6-1 and TRBJ2-3, with TRBD2 as a possible D gene (5 bases). Germline V gives CDR1 MNHNS, CDR2 SASEGT. The V end was cut by 3 bases, the J end by 1 base, with 11 bases between. This CDR3 spans 15 amino acids. The CDR3 coding sequence is TGTGCCAGCAGTGATAGCGTGAGGGGCACAGATACGCAGTATTTT. This codes for CASSDSVRGTDTQYF.

V is TRBV29-1 and J is TRBJ1-1, with 8 bases matching TRBD1. Germline values: CDR1 SQVTM, CDR2 ANQGSEA. V shed 1 base and J 1 base; nucleotides not matched to a gene: 5. The CDR3 runs to 15 residues. The CDR3 DNA is TGCAGCGTTGAAGGCAGGGGGCTTACGAACACTGAAGCTTTCTTT. Translating it yields CSVEGRGLTNTEAFF.

The genes are TRBV7-2 and TRBJ2-7; 14 bases match TRBD2. CDR1 and CDR2 (germline): SGHTA, FQGNSA. V lost 5 bases to trimming and J lost 2 bases; unmatched junction nucleotides: 8. The CDR3 consists of 17 residues. The DNA of the CDR3 is TGTGCCAGCAGCCTCACCGGGACTAGCGGGAGTACCTACGAGCAGTACTTC. Protein sequence: CASSLTGTSGSTYEQYF.

The gene calls are TRBV15 and TRBJ2-3; 12 positions agree with TRBD2. The germline V gene encodes CDR1 LNHNV and CDR2 YYDKDF (reference sequence). The CDR3 extends over 17 amino acids. The J segment lost 6 bases and the V segment lost 3 bases, leaving 10 bases of the junction unmatched. The CDR3 protein is CATSREKLAGGLDTQYF. The CDR3 DNA follows: TGTGCCACCAGCAGGGAAAAACTAGCGGGAGGATTGGATACGCAGTATTTT.

This chain connects TRBV7-9 to TRBJ1-2, with TRBD1 as a possible D gene (5 bases). V gave up 2 bases and J gave up 5 bases, with 24 bases separating them. The CDR3 totals 18 residues. Germline V gene data show CDR1 as SEHNR and CDR2 as FQNEAQ (reference sequence). CDR3 sequence: CASSLNLQRTHTAYGYTF. DNA for the CDR3: TGTGCCAGCAGCTTAAACCTCCAAAGGACACATACGGCTTATGGCTACACCTTC.

This sequence joins TRBV30 and TRBJ2-7, with 8 nucleotides matching TRBD2. Losses at the gene ends were 0 bases for V and 9 bases for J; bases not matched to a gene: 4. The CDR3 length is 12 residues. Germline values: CDR1 GTSNPN, CDR2 SVGIG (reference sequence). DNA of the CDR3: TGTGCCTGGAGTGTACGGGGGGGGCGGCAGTACTTC. Protein: CAWSVRGGRQYF.

The chain combines TRBV30 with TRBJ2-5, with unresolved D. CDR1 GTSNPN and CDR2 SVGIG come from the germline V gene (reference sequence). Trimming pared 3 bases from V and 5 bases from J, leaving 7 bases between. This CDR3 is built from 11 residues. CDR3 nucleotides: TGTGCCTGGAGCCACAAGGAGACCCAGTACTTC. Translating gives CAWSHKETQYF.

V and J are TRBV21-1 and TRBJ1-3. TRBV21-1 counts as a pseudogene. CDR3 length: 18 amino acids. CDR3 in amino acids: CASSNGRVGGFDCDTIYF. The CDR3 coding sequence is TGTGCCAGCAGTAACGGCCGAGTGGGGGGGTTTGATTGTGACACCATATATTTT.

J is TRBJ2-3 and V is TRBV9; the D gene is possibly TRBD2 (6 bases). Germline-derived CDR1 and CDR2 are SGDLS and YYNGEE. Trimming shortened V by 3 bases and J by 2 bases, and 16 bases separated the two germline ends. The CDR3 has 16 amino acids. The CDR3 coding sequence is TGTGCCAGCAGCGGTAGCGGTAGTACGAACACAGATACGCAGTATTTT. The encoded protein is CASSGSGSTNTDTQYF.

This clone was picked up one time. The gene calls are TRBV11-2 and TRBJ2-7, with 8 nucleotides matching TRBD2. V trimming: 4 bases; J trimming: 9 bases; junction bases outside the gene matches: 14. CDR1 and CDR2 (germline): SGHAT, FQNNGV. The CDR3 runs 15 residues. The DNA for the CDR3 is TGTGCCAGCAGCTCCCGGCGAGCGGGAGTTCCCGCGCAGTACTTC. Encoded protein: CASSSRRAGVPAQYF.

DNA of the CDR3: TGCGCCAGCAGCTTGGCGGCAGGGGGCTTGAACACTGAAGCTTTCTTT. Protein product: CASSLAAGGLNTEAFF. The chain carries TRBV5-1 and TRBJ1-1; 8 nucleotides align to TRBD1. The CDR3 length is 16 residues. Germline V gene lookup returns CDR1 SGHRS and CDR2 YFSETQ. The trim removed 0 bases at V and 0 bases at J, leaving 4 bases unmatched.

This sequence joins TRBV18 and TRBJ1-1; TRBD1 matches 10 bases. CDR1 and CDR2 (germline): KGHSH, LQKENI. This CDR3 comprises 14 residues. The V gene end was trimmed by 4 bases and the J gene end by 8 bases; junction bases not matched to a gene: 7. The CDR3 is CASSQSTGGAEAFF. The CDR3 DNA reads as TGTGCCAGCTCACAATCGACAGGGGGCGCAGAAGCTTTCTTT.

This clone was picked up a small number of times. The genes are TRBV19 and TRBJ2-7; TRBD2 aligns across 12 bases. Trimming cost V 3 bases and J 2 bases; bases outside gene matches: 2. The CDR3 has 15 residues. Germline V CDR1 and CDR2: LNHDA, SQIVND (reference sequence). The CDR3 region has the DNA TGTGCCAGTAGTATTGGACTAGCGGGGACCTACGAGCAGTACTTC. This gives the protein CASSIGLAGTYEQYF.

This rearrangement joins TRBV10-3 to TRBJ1-3; 8 bases map to TRBD1. CDR1 is ENHRY and CDR2 is SYGVKD in the germline V gene. V lost 3 bases and J lost 15; bases outside the gene matches: 16. The CDR3 is 15 residues long. The DNA for the CDR3 is TGTGCCATCAGTGATGGAGGGACAGGTCTTCGAACGGGATATTTT. Translating gives CAISDGGTGLRTGYF.

The chain carries TRBV15 and TRBJ2-1, with 7 positions matching TRBD2. The CDR3 is 16 residues long. V shed 0 bases and J 7 bases; nucleotides not matched to a gene: 9. CDR1 is LNHNV, CDR2 YYDKDF, per germline (reference sequence). CDR3 in amino acids: CATSRDAGAFGNEQFF. The CDR3 bases are TGTGCCACCAGCAGAGACGCGGGAGCATTCGGAAATGAGCAGTTCTTC.

The rearrangement links TRBV5-4 to TRBJ2-1; the D gene is possibly TRBD2 (6 bases). This CDR3 region has 14 residues. The V end lost 3 bases, the J end lost 6 bases, and 13 bases lay between the germline ends. Per the germline V gene, CDR1 is SGHNT and CDR2 is YYREEE (reference sequence). CDR3 loop: CASSWASGGNEQFF. CDR3 in DNA: TGTGCCAGCAGCTGGGCCTCCGGGGGCAATGAGCAGTTCTTC.